The subject of this entry is one TCR beta chain. V lost 1 base to trimming and J lost 3 bases, with 12 bases between them. The CDR3 is made up of 16 amino acids. Germline V gene sequence: CDR1 SEHNR, CDR2 FQNEAQ (reference sequence). These data belong to a study of control samples from healthy donors and cancer patients. Here immunoSEQ multiplex PCR was the method, and the copy in TCRdb shows in-frame clones only, minus some. Here the sample spans 40,000 to 55,000 clones, about 93% being singletons. The sequence was obtained from a woman aged 45-65 years with head and neck cancer. Sequencing was performed on PBMCs. This chain links TRBV7-9 with TRBJ2-2; tentatively, D is TRBD2 (6 bases). CDR3 in amino acids: CASSLVGSQYTGELFF. The CDR3 nucleotides are TGTGCCAGCAGCTTAGTCGGGAGTCAGTACACCGGGGAGCTGTTTTTT.